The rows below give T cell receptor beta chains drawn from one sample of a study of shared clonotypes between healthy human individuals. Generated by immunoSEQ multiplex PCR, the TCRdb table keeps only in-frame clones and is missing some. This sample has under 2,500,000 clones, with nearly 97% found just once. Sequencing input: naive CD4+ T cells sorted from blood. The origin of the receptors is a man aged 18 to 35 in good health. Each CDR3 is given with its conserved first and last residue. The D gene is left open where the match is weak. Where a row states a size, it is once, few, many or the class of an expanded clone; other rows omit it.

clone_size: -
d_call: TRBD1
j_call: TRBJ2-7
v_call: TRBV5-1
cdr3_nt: TGCGCCAGCAGCTCCATCCCGGGACAGGGAGCCTACGAGCAGTACTTC
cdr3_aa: CASSSIPGQGAYEQYF

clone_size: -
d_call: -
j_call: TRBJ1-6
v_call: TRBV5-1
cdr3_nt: TGCGCCAGCTCAGAACCTGATAATTCACCCCTCCACTTT
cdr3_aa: CASSEPDNSPLHF

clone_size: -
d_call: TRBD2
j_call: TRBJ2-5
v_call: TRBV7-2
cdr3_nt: TGTGCCAGCAGCTTAGGTAGCGGGAGGAAAGGGACCCAGTACTTC
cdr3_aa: CASSLGSGRKGTQYF

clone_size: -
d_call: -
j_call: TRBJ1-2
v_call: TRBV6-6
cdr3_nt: TGTGCCAGCAGAACGGGCCCGGGGTATGGCTACACCTTC
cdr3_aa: CASRTGPGYGYTF

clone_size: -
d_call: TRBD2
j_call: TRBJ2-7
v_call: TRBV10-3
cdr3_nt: TGTGCCATCAGACTAGCGGGGGGATACGAGCAGTACTTC
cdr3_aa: CAIRLAGGYEQYF

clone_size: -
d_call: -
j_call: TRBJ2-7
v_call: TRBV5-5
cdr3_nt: TGTGCCAGCAGATCGACAGGACCGAGGTTCGAGCAGTACTTC
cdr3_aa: CASRSTGPRFEQYF

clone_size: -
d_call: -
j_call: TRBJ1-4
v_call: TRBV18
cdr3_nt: TGTGCCAGCTCACGAGATATGCGAGAAAAACTGTTTTTT
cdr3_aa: CASSRDMREKLFF

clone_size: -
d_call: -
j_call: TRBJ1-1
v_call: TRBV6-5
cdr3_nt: TGTGCCAGCAGTTCGGGAATCACTGAAGCTTTCTTT
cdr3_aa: CASSSGITEAFF

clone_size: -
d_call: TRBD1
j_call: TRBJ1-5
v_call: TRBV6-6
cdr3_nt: TGTGCCAGCAGTCTGACCGGACAGGGGGGTCAGCCCCAGCATTTT
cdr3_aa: CASSLTGQGGQPQHF

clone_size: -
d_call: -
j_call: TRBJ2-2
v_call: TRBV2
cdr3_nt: TGTGCCAGCGTTGAGGTGGGGCGAGGCACCGGGGAGCTGTTTTTT
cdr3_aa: CASVEVGRGTGELFF

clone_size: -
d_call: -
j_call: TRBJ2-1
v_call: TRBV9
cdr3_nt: TGTGCCAGCAGCAGGCGGCGGGGCTACAATGAGCAGTTCTTC
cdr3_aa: CASSRRRGYNEQFF

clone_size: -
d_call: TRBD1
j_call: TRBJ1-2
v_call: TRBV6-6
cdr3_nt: TGTGCCAGCACCCAGGCGGTACAGGGGGCGGTCGGCTACACCTTC
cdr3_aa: CASTQAVQGAVGYTF

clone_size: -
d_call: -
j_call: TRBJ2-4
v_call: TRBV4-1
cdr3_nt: TGCGCCAGCAGCCAAGGGGAGTGGGGCAAAAACATTCAGTACTTC
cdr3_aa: CASSQGEWGKNIQYF

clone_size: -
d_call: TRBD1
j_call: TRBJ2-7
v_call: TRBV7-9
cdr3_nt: TGTGCCAGCAGCTTACAGGGGGCTGCCTACGAGCAGTACTTC
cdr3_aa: CASSLQGAAYEQYF

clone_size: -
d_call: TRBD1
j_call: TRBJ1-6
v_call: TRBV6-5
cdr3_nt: TGTGCCAGCAGGGAGGGACAGGGCTATAATTCACCCCTCCACTTT
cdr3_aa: CASREGQGYNSPLHF

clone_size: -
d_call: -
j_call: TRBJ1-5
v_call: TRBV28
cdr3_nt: TGTGCCAGCGACAAAATGCCCGGCAGGGGTGATCAGCCCCAGCATTTT
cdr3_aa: CASDKMPGRGDQPQHF

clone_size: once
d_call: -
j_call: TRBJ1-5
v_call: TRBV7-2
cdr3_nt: TGTGCCAGCAGCTTAACTGGAGGAGACAATCAGCCCCAGCATTTT
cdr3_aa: CASSLTGGDNQPQHF

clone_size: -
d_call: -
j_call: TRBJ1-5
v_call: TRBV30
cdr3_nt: TGTGCCTGGAGTGTACCCGGCAGGGGCTCCCAGCCCCAGCATTTT
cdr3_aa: CAWSVPGRGSQPQHF

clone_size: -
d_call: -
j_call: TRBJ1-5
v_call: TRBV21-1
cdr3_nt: TGTGCCAGCAGCAAAGTGGTCCAGTATAGCAATCAGCCCCAGCATTTT
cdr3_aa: CASSKVVQYSNQPQHF

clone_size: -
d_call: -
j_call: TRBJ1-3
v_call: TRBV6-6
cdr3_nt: TGTGCCAGCATTTCAGGAGGGGGAAACACCATATATTTT
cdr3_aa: CASISGGGNTIYF

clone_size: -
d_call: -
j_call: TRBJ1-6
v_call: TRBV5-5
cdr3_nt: TGTGCCAGCAGCCCGGCAGTACTCCTTTCACCCCTCCACTTT
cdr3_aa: CASSPAVLLSPLHF

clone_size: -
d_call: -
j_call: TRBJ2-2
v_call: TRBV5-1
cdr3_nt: TGCGCCAGCAGCCAAGACTGGCCCGGACCTCAGAACACCGGGGAGCTGTTTTTT
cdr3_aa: CASSQDWPGPQNTGELFF

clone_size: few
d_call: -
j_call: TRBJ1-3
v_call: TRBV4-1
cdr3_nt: TGCGCCAGCAGCCAAAACTATTTTTTTGGAAACACCATATATTTT
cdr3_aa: CASSQNYFFGNTIYF

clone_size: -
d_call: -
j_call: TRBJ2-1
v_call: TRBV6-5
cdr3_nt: TGTGCCAGCAGGACTGGAGTGGGGGAGCAGTTCTTC
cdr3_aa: CASRTGVGEQFF

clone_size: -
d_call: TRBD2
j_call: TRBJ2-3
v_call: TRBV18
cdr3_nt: TGTGCCAGCTCACCATTGGCCAGCGGGGGGACAGATACGCAGTATTTT
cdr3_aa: CASSPLASGGTDTQYF

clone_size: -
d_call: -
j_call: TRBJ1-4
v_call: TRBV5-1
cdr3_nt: TGCGCCAGCAGCTCGCAACAGGGTAATGGGGAAAAACTGTTTTTT
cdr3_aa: CASSSQQGNGEKLFF

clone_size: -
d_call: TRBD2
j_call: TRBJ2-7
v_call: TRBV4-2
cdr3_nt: TGTGCCAGCAGCCAAGACCTACCTGGGACTAGCGGGGGTTACGAGCAGTACTTC
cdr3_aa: CASSQDLPGTSGGYEQYF

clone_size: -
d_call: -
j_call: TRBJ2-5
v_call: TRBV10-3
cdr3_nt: TGTGCCTCCAACGAAGTTTGGTCGGAGAAGACCCAGTACTTC
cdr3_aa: CASNEVWSEKTQYF

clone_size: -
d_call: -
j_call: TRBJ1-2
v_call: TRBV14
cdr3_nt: TGTGCCAGCAGCCAAGAGGGGGTTGCGAACTATGGCTACACCTTC
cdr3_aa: CASSQEGVANYGYTF

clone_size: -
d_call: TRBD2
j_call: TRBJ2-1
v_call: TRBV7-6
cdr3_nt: TGTGCCAGCAGCCCCGGGGGGAGCTCCTACAATGAGCAGTTCTTC
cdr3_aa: CASSPGGSSYNEQFF

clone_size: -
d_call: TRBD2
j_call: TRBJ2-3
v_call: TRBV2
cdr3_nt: TGTGCCAGCAGTGGGCGGGAGGGAGATACGCAGTATTTT
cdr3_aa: CASSGREGDTQYF